What follows is one T cell receptor (beta chain) and its context. The data were taken from a study of HIV-infected patients and healthy controls. TCRdb fed the 5' RACE reads into MiXCR, producing one record per CDR3 protein. This sample carries roughly 20,000 distinct CDR3 sequences, roughly 19% of them seen once, and the ten largest clones take 33%. The clonotype was recovered from a human donor in good health. Sequenced material: CD8+ T cells from blood.

The CDR3 DNA follows: TGTGCCACCAGCAGTGGGCGGGGGGCCTACAATGAGCAGTTCTTC. This translates into CATSSGRGAYNEQFF. The V gene is TRBV15, the J gene TRBJ2-1; 8 positions agree with TRBD2. Germline lookup yields CDR1 LNHNV and CDR2 YYDKDF (reference sequence). The CDR3 has 15 residues. Losses at the gene ends were 3 bases for V and 2 bases for J; bases not matched to a gene: 3.